A selection of T cell receptor beta chains follows, all from one sample in a study of blood T cell repertoires in COVID-19. Profiled with immunoSEQ multiplex PCR; TCRdb holds only in-frame clones, not every one. The data show about 160,000 clones, approximately 85% seen once. Sample: peripheral blood. These receptors originate from a man aged 40-49 years with acute or convalescent COVID-19. Each CDR3 is given with its conserved first and last residue. The D gene is left open where the match is weak. Some rows have no size entry. The others give once, few or many, or a class for an expanded clone.

abundance | d_gene | j_gene | v_gene | CDR3aa | CDR3nt
. | . | TRBJ1-1 | TRBV5-1 | CASSLGGGNTEAFF | TGCGCCAGCAGCTTGGGAGGGGGAAACACTGAAGCTTTCTTT
. | TRBD2 | TRBJ2-1 | TRBV4-2 | CASSQGLAGGPKGEQFF | TGTGCCAGCAGCCAGGGACTAGCGGGGGGGCCGAAGGGTGAGCAGTTCTTC
. | . | TRBJ1-4 | TRBV4-2 | CASSPTGNEKLFF | TGTGCCAGCAGCCCCACAGGGAATGAAAAACTGTTTTTT
. | . | TRBJ1-1 | TRBV19 | CASRRPSGMVNTEAFF | TGTGCCAGTAGGAGACCTTCAGGGATGGTGAACACTGAAGCTTTCTTT
. | TRBD1 | TRBJ1-5 | TRBV12-3/TRBV12-4 | CASGTEDQPQHF | TGTGCCAGCGGGACAGAAGATCAGCCCCAGCATTTT
. | TRBD2 | TRBJ2-5 | TRBV5-1 | CASSKTSAQETQYF | TGCGCCAGCAGCAAGACTAGCGCCCAAGAGACCCAGTACTTC
. | . | TRBJ2-7 | TRBV6-6 | CASSSSGLAYEQYF | TGTGCCAGCAGTTCGAGTGGTCTCGCCTACGAGCAGTACTTC
. | TRBD1 | TRBJ1-1 | TRBV19 | CASMTGSPPEAFF | TGTGCCAGTATGACAGGGTCCCCCCCTGAAGCTTTCTTT
once | . | TRBJ1-1 | TRBV5-4 | CASSTDSWAGAFF | TGTGCCAGCAGCACGGACAGCTGGGCTGGAGCTTTCTTT
. | . | TRBJ1-2 | TRBV5-1 | CASSGSGGHYGYTF | TGCGCCAGCAGCGGATCGGGGGGACACTATGGCTACACCTTC
. | . | TRBJ1-5 | TRBV30 | CAWSPGGDQPQHF | TGTGCCTGGAGTCCTGGGGGGGATCAGCCCCAGCATTTT
few | . | TRBJ1-6 | TRBV5-6 | CASSLEDGKGSPLHF | TGTGCCAGCAGCTTGGAGGACGGGAAAGGATCACCCCTCCACTTT
. | TRBD1 | TRBJ2-5 | TRBV5-6 | CASSLTGGVETQYF | TGTGCCAGCAGCTTGACAGGGGGCGTGGAGACCCAGTACTTC
. | . | TRBJ1-2 | TRBV18 | CASSPAGENYGYTF | TGTGCCAGCTCTCCCGCAGGGGAGAACTATGGCTACACCTTC
. | TRBD2 | TRBJ2-7 | TRBV7-2 | CASSPNRGGYEQYF | TGTGCCAGCAGCCCGAATCGGGGGGGCTACGAGCAGTACTTC
. | TRBD1 | TRBJ2-7 | TRBV9 | CASSGQGSSYEQYF | TGTGCCAGCAGCGGACAGGGGAGCTCCTACGAGCAGTACTTC
once | . | TRBJ1-6 | TRBV9 | CASSVGQYNSPLHF | TGTGCCAGCAGCGTTGGACAATATAATTCACCCCTCCACTTT
. | TRBD1 | TRBJ2-7 | TRBV15 | CATSRDRTGISYEQYF | TGTGCCACCAGCAGAGACAGGACAGGGATTAGCTACGAGCAGTACTTC
. | TRBD1 | TRBJ1-2 | TRBV10-3 | CATQGEVGGYGYTF | TGTGCCACCCAGGGGGAAGTTGGTGGCTATGGCTACACCTTC
once | . | TRBJ1-2 | TRBV30 | CAWSVFGGYTF | TGTGCCTGGAGTGTATTCGGTGGCTACACCTTC
. | . | TRBJ1-2 | TRBV6-2/TRBV6-3 | CASSLTANYGYTF | TGTGCCAGCAGTCTGACAGCAAACTATGGCTACACCTTC
. | TRBD1 | TRBJ2-5 | TRBV11-2 | CASSHRDRGQETQYF | TGTGCCAGCAGCCATCGGGACAGGGGGCAAGAGACCCAGTACTTC
few | TRBD1 | TRBJ1-1 | TRBV27 | CASSTWTGGELGAFF | TGTGCCAGCAGTACCTGGACAGGGGGCGAACTCGGAGCTTTCTTT
. | TRBD2 | TRBJ2-3 | TRBV5-1 | CASSSIAGGSTDTQYF | TGCGCCAGCAGCTCGATAGCGGGGGGGAGCACAGATACGCAGTATTTT
. | TRBD2 | TRBJ2-5 | TRBV5-6 | CASSAEGRGKETQYF | TGTGCCAGCAGCGCGGAGGGGCGGGGGAAAGAGACCCAGTACTTC
few | TRBD1 | TRBJ1-1 | TRBV10-3 | CASSGQGNTEAFF | TGTGCCAGCTCCGGACAGGGGAACACTGAAGCTTTCTTT
. | . | TRBJ1-5 | TRBV5-6 | CASSLRTIGQGQPQHF | TGTGCCAGCAGCTTAAGGACTATTGGTCAAGGTCAGCCCCAGCATTTT
few | . | TRBJ1-2 | TRBV30 | CAWSVTGNYGYTF | TGTGCCTGGAGTGTAACAGGCAACTATGGCTACACCTTC
once | . | TRBJ2-7 | TRBV28 | CASRRPKAGYEQYF | TGTGCCAGCAGGCGCCCTAAAGCAGGCTACGAGCAGTACTTC
. | . | TRBJ2-7 | TRBV2 | CASSDEGAEQYF | TGTGCCAGCAGTGATGAAGGAGCCGAGCAGTACTTC
. | TRBD1 | TRBJ2-2 | TRBV13 | CASSPGTGRPGELFF | TGTGCCAGCAGCCCCGGGACAGGGAGACCCGGGGAGCTGTTTTTT
. | . | TRBJ2-7 | TRBV5-6 | CASSLIQGRKGYEQYF | TGTGCCAGCAGTCTGATACAGGGGAGGAAAGGGTACGAGCAGTACTTC
once | . | TRBJ1-5 | TRBV7-9 | CASSNPGGTVHF | TGTGCCAGCAGCAACCCGGGGGGAACGGTACATTTT
. | TRBD1 | TRBJ2-7 | TRBV18 | CASSQGQGAEQYF | TGTGCCAGCTCACAAGGACAGGGGGCTGAGCAGTACTTC
. | TRBD2 | TRBJ2-6 | TRBV4-3 | CASSPSGGGSGANVLTF | TGCGCCAGCAGCCCCAGCGGGGGTGGGTCTGGGGCCAACGTCCTGACTTTC
. | TRBD2 | TRBJ2-5 | TRBV6-5 | CASRKTSGGTETQYF | TGTGCCAGCAGGAAAACTAGCGGGGGGACGGAGACCCAGTACTTC
. | . | TRBJ2-2 | TRBV19 | CASRPQNWNTGELFF | TGTGCCAGTAGACCACAAAATTGGAACACCGGGGAGCTGTTTTTT
. | TRBD1 | TRBJ2-3 | TRBV2 | CASRLTGAGTDTQYF | TGTGCCAGCAGGTTAACAGGGGCGGGCACAGATACGCAGTATTTT
few | . | TRBJ2-7 | TRBV18 | CASSPTAQGSYEQYF | TGTGCCAGCTCCCCGACAGCGCAAGGGTCCTACGAGCAGTACTTC
. | TRBD1 | TRBJ2-7 | TRBV2 | CASGSGQDVSYEQYF | TGTGCCAGCGGTTCGGGACAGGATGTATCCTACGAGCAGTACTTC
. | TRBD2 | TRBJ2-1 | TRBV27 | CASSKTGLAGGPFYNEQFF | TGTGCCAGCAGCAAAACTGGTCTAGCGGGGGGGCCTTTTTACAATGAGCAGTTCTTC
. | . | TRBJ1-1 | TRBV7-3 | CASSPQGNTEAFF | TGTGCCAGCAGCCCACAGGGGAACACTGAAGCTTTCTTT
. | . | TRBJ1-1 | TRBV6-6 | CASSRGSMNTEAFF | TGTGCCAGCAGCCGGGGGAGTATGAACACTGAAGCTTTCTTT